The present T cell receptor (beta chain) was sequenced within a study of Tregs in tolerant kidney transplant recipients. Study results and caveats: Biological reproducibility was not directly addressed, but technical replication error appeared minimal. Activated donor B cell expansion appeared to reveal the most relevant donor-specific TCRbeta repertoire. Few patients were studied, so findings need validation in larger groups.

Germline-derived CDR1 and CDR2 are SGHNT and YENEEA. This CDR3 spans 17 amino acids. V was trimmed by 3 bases and J by 3 bases, leaving 20 bases between them. Repertoires were generated with immunoSEQ multiplex PCR, while TCRdb's copy carries only in-frame clones and drops some. The sample lists tens of thousands of clones; 83% were seen once. A note on this clone: Its target is unknown.

The origin of this receptor is a human donor in good health. J is TRBJ1-1 and V is TRBV11-3, with D maybe TRBD1 (5 bases). What was sequenced was CD4+ T cells from blood. As DNA, the CDR3 is TGTGCCAGCAGCTTTGTCCGGGGACTAGGTTTACACACTGAAGCTTTCTTT. Translating gives CASSFVRGLGLHTEAFF.